This T cell receptor beta chain was profiled in a study of identical twins (dated by TCRdb to the mid-2010s). Notes on the research overall: TCR alpha and beta repertoires from monozygotic twins, unrelated adults of various ages and cord blood were deep-sequenced to test whether fetal clonotypes persist. To rule out contamination, replicate twin experiments were performed at different times with different library preparation protocols. General findings and caveats noted by the study authors: Conclusions relied on cross-sectional statistical analysis, since the same donors could not be followed over many years. In monozygotic twins, recombination models systematically underestimated out-of-frame TCR alpha sharing, but the models matched the sharing seen between unrelated individuals. Fewer insertions were carried by abundant cord blood beta clonotypes, a similar but weaker trend appeared in young adult naive repertoires, and no such trend appeared in memory repertoires. Invariant T cells such as MAIT and iNKT could partly confound zero-insertion analyses, though diverse VJ usage argued against this for most clonotypes. Compared with coincidental sharing between unrelated individuals, an excess of low generation-probability sequences was observed among out-of-frame TCR alpha sequences shared between twins. Excess twin sharing in beta out-of-frame sequences was weaker because fewer shared sequences lowered the signal-to-noise ratio.

The library was built by means of 5' RACE. TCRdb lists the instrument as Illumina HiSeq 2000. A universal primer binding site was added through template switching, and the final cDNA carried a unique molecular identifier so that TCR cDNA molecules could be counted accurately. Specific primers in the conserved constant-segment region were used to synthesize first-strand cDNA for TCR alpha and beta chains. To control for contamination, each cDNA library was double barcoded with a SMART-Mk sample barcode plus Illumina barcodes. Two successive PCR steps introduced TruSeq adapter sequences along with Illumina sample barcodes. Sequencing of the TCR alpha and beta cDNA libraries was done on the Illumina HiSeq platform using custom primers. In the source study's methods: Unique molecular identifiers were extracted from raw reads with MiGEC, and CDR3 positions were determined with MiXCR. Recombination models were inferred per individual with the repgenHMM and IGoR tools using an EM algorithm. The tcR package in R was used for shared clonotype analysis, with sharing normalized by the product of cloneset sizes. To study raw recombination free of thymic and clonal selection effects, out-of-frame nonproductive sequences were analyzed. TCRdb handled the public reads itself, with Q25 trimming in fastp and clone calling in MiXCR, and kept productive beta chains. Rows are combined by CDR3 protein, so each entry shows the most common genes and DNA. For this entry, the V and J calls and clone size follow TCRdb and not the study's own pipeline. The table for this sample lists about 530,000 distinct CDR3 sequences; about 20% of them were counted only once. Jointly, the top ten make up 0.45% to 0.5% of the sample.

This clonotype was observed a few times. It has no known antigen specificity. It has no much larger one-base neighbor in the sample; base qualities were not kept. The CDR3 runs 15 residues from the cysteine to the phenylalanine. Only the CDR3 DNA is retained, 45 bases long and in frame from the first base. Taken from the germline V gene, the CDR1 and CDR2 loops are MNHEY and SVGAGI. V sheds 0 bases and J sheds 0 bases, leaving 9 bases between their ends. Only healthy Caucasian donors were included. The twin cohort comprised three pairs of female monozygotic twins, all aged roughly 18 to 30 years. Positive isolation kits from Invitrogen were used to isolate the CD4+ and CD8+ T cell populations. These data were also reused for a study on yellow fever vaccine responses in identical twins. Looking at the second paper: According to the authors, the vaccine-induced T cell response in identical twins seemed to be partly convergent and partly specific to each individual. In identical twins, the study followed T cell clones that responded to the vaccine with precision.

The sequence was obtained from a woman younger than 35 in good health. The sample comprised CD4+ T cells sorted from blood. The V and J segments used are TRBV6-5 and TRBJ2-7; the D gene cannot be named for sure. In nucleotide form, the sequence is TGTGCCAGCAGTTACTCCGAGTCAGGCTCCTACGAGCAGTACTTC. Its protein product is CASSYSESGSYEQYF.